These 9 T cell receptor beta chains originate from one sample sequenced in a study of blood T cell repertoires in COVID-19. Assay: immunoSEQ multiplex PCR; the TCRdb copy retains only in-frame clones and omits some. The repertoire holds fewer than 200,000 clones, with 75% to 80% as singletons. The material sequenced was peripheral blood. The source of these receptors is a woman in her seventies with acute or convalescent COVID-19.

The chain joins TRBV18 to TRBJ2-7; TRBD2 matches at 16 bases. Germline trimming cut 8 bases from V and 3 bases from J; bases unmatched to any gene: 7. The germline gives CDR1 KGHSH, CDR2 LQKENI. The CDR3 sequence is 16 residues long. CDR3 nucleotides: TGTGCCAGCCCAGGGACTAGCGGGAGGGCCGTCTACGAGCAGTACTTC. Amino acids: CASPGTSGRAVYEQYF.

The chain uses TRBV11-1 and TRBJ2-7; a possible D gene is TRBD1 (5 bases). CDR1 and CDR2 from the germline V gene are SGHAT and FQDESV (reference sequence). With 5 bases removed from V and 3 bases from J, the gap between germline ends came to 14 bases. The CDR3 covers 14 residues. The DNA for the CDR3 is TGTGCCAGCAGCCTTCGTACAGGATTCTACGAGCAGTACTTC. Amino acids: CASSLRTGFYEQYF.

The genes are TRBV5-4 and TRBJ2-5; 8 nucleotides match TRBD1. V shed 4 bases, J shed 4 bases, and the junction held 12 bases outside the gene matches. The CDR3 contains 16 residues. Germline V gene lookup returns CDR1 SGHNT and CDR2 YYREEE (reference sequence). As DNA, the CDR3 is TGTGCCAGCAGCCGACTAATTACAGGGGGGAGAGAGACCCAGTACTTC. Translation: CASSRLITGGRETQYF.

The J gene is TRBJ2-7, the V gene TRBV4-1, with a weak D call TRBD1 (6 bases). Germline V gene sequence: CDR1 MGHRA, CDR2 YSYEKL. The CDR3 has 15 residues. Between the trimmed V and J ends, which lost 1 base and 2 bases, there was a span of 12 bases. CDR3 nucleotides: TGCGCCAGCAGCCAAGTTGTGGGGGACACCTACGAGCAGTACTTC. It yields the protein CASSQVVGDTYEQYF.

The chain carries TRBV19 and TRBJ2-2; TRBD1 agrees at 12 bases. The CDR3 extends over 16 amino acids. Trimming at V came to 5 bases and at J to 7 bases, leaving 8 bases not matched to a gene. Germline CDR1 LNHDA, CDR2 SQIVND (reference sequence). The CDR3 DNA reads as TGTGCCAGTAGTGCCCGGGACAGGGGGCGGGGCGGGGAGCTGTTTTTT. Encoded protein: CASSARDRGRGGELFF.

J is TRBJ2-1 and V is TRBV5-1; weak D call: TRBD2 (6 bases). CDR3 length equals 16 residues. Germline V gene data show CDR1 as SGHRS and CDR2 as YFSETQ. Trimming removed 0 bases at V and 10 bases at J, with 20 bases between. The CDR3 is CASSLVGTAFQGEQFF. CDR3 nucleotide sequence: TGCGCCAGCAGCTTGGTCGGGACTGCTTTTCAAGGGGAGCAGTTCTTC.

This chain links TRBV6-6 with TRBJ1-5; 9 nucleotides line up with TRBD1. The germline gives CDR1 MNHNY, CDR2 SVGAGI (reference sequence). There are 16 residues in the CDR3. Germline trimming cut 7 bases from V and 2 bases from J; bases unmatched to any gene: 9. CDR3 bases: TGTGCCAGCACCATTACAGGGGGCTGGGGCAATCAGCCCCAGCATTTT. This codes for CASTITGGWGNQPQHF.

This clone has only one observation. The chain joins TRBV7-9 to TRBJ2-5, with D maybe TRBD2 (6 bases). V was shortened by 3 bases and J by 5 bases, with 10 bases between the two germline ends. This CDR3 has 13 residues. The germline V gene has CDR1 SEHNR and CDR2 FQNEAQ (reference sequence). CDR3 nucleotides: TGTGCCAGCAGCTTGCCGGGAGTGGAGACCCAGTACTTC. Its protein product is CASSLPGVETQYF.

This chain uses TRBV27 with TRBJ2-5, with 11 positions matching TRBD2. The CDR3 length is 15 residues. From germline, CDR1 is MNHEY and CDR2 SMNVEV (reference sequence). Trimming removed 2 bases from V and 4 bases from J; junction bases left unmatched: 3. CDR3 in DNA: TGTGCCAGCAGTTTACTAGCGGGAGGACCAGAGACCCAGTACTTC. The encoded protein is CASSLLAGGPETQYF.